This TCR beta chain appears in the sequencing data of a study of T cell responses to AZD1222 COVID-19 vaccine. Libraries were prepared by immunoSEQ multiplex PCR; TCRdb keeps only in-frame clonotypes and omits some of them. Found here are about 200,000 clones, around nine tenths of them singletons; the top ten hold 3.5% to 4%. V trimming: 2 bases; J trimming: 4 bases; junction bases outside the gene matches: 10. The length of the CDR3 is 17 residues. Germline CDR1 is ENHRY and CDR2 is SYGVKD. This specimen consisted of peripheral blood, obtained 28 days after the second dose of the MenACWY control vaccine. This receptor was obtained from an adult who received the MenACWY meningococcal vaccine as a control. The chain combines TRBV10-3 with TRBJ1-5; TRBD1 aligns across 8 bases. CDR3 in amino acids: CAISEGPGTGANQPQHF. CDR3 DNA: TGTGCCATCAGTGAGGGACCCGGGACAGGAGCTAATCAGCCCCAGCATTTT.